The sequence of this T cell receptor (beta chain) was determined in a study of blood T cell repertoires in COVID-19. As for the study in general: Whether acute or convalescent, the COVID-19 samples came from the United States, Italy and Spain. PBMCs, B-cell-depleted T cells, or T cells provided the cDNA or gDNA that made up the material.

V lost 6 bases and J lost 8; bases outside the gene matches: 7. The CDR3 has 13 amino acids. CDR1 is MNHEY, CDR2 SMNVEV, per germline (reference sequence). Original data processing: The authors estimated nucleated cell counts from reference gene primer amplification. The protocol was immunoSEQ multiplex PCR, while the TCRdb copy is restricted to in-frame clones and leaves out a portion. V and J calls and clone size follow that table, whereas D and trimming were derived from the DNA. Among over 75,000 clones listed, 70% to 90% were seen once. The chain uses TRBV27 and TRBJ1-2; 9 bases agree with TRBD1. This sequence was found in a woman older than 75 with acute or convalescent COVID-19. The sequencing sample was made of peripheral blood. CDR3 loop: CASSKQGAGGYTF. CDR3 bases: TGTGCCAGCAGCAAACAGGGGGCAGGCGGCTACACCTTC.